Reported below is one T cell receptor (beta chain). Its antigen remains unknown. In germline, CDR1 is MNHNS, CDR2 SASEGT. Trimming at V came to 10 bases and at J to 5 bases, leaving 3 bases not matched to a gene. CDR3 length: 13 residues. Clones were read by immunoSEQ multiplex PCR, and TCRdb kept only the in-frame ones, dropping some. The sample carries roughly 73,000 clones, approximately 95% recorded once. The sample is drawn from a study of cytomegalovirus exposure and HLA in healthy donors. Overall study results and limits: Most TCR sequences were rare, but some public TCRs occurred in many donors.

Material for sequencing was PBMCs. The J gene is TRBJ2-2, the V gene TRBV6-1, with TRBD2 identical over 11 bases. The receptor's source is a man aged 18 to 35 in good health and CMV-seropositive. This CDR3 is CATLAGGTGELFF. CDR3 in DNA: TGTGCCACCCTAGCGGGAGGAACCGGGGAGCTGTTTTTT.